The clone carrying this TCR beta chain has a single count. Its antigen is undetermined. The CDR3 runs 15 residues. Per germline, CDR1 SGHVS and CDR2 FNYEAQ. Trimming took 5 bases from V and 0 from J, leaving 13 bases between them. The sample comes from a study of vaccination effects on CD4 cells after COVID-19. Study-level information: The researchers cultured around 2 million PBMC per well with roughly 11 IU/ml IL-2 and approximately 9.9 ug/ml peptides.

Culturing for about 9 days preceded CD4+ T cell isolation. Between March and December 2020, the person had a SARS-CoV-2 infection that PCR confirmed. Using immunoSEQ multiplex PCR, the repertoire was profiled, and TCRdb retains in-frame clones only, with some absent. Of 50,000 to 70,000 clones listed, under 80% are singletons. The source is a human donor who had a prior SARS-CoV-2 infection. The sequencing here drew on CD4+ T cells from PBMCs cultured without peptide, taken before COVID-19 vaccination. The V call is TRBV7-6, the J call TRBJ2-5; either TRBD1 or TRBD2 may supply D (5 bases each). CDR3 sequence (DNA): TGTGCCAGCAGCGACCGGGGCAGGGACCAAGAGACCCAGTACTTC. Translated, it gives CASSDRGRDQETQYF.